These 29 T cell receptor beta chains were sequenced from one sample in a study of T cells in Graves' hyperthyroidism and ophthalmopathy. Authors of the study amplified TCR beta CDR3 regions from RNA transcripts. Initially, a first-round RT-PCR of the TCR CDR3 employed the HTBI primer set. One entry per CDR3 protein, called by TCRdb with MiXCR from the multiplex PCR reads. The data contain approximately 620,000 distinct CDR3 sequences, 11% to 15% of them seen just once; the ten biggest clones take up more than 4.5%. Specimen: blood. Every receptor here comes from a woman in her twenties or thirties with Graves' hyperthyroidism that later progressed to Graves' ophthalmopathy.

V usage is TRBV13 and J usage is TRBJ2-7; no definite D call. V lost 0 bases to trimming and J lost 3 bases, with 9 bases between them. Germline V gene sequence: CDR1 PRHDT, CDR2 FYEKMQ (reference sequence). The CDR3 has 14 amino acids. Written as DNA, the CDR3 is TGTGCCAGCAGCTTAGGCCCGGGCCTCTACGAGCAGTACTTC. It yields the protein CASSLGPGLYEQYF.

Many counts were recorded for this clonotype. The rearrangement joins TRBV7-2 to TRBJ2-7, with 7 bases lining up with TRBD1. CDR3 length equals 16 residues. V gave up 5 bases and J gave up 0 bases; unmatched junction bases: 10. CDR1 SGHTA and CDR2 FQGNSA come from the germline V gene. Here the CDR3 reads CASSQRQGASSYEQYF. The DNA of the CDR3 is TGTGCCAGCAGCCAAAGACAGGGAGCCTCCTCCTACGAGCAGTACTTC.

This clonotype was recorded at least ten times. The rearrangement uses TRBV24-1 and TRBJ2-6; maybe TRBD2 (5 bases). Looked up from germline, CDR1 is KGHDR and CDR2 is SFDVKD. This CDR3 contains 16 residues. The V gene lost 4 bases and the J gene lost 4 bases, with 13 bases spanning the gap. CDR3 protein: CATSDPGYTGANVLTF. The DNA of the CDR3 is TGTGCCACCAGTGACCCGGGGTATACCGGGGCCAACGTCCTGACTTTC.

This clonotype was recorded a few times. The chain joins TRBV20-1 to TRBJ2-7; 8 bases are shared with TRBD2. The CDR3 spans 13 residues. J lost 3 bases, V lost 4 bases, and 5 bases had no gene match. Germline V gene data show CDR1 as DFQATT and CDR2 as SNEGSKA (reference sequence). CDR3: CSAISGTLYEQYF. CDR3 in DNA: TGCAGTGCTATTAGCGGGACACTCTACGAGCAGTACTTC.

This chain links TRBV3-1 with TRBJ1-5; D is unclear. Trimming removed 5 bases at V and 2 bases at J, with 10 bases between. This CDR3 has 14 amino acids. Germline loops: CDR1 LGHDT, CDR2 YNNKEL (reference sequence). In DNA form, the CDR3 reads TGTGCCAGCAGCGAAAACGGGGGCAATCAGCCCCAGCATTTT. Amino acids: CASSENGGNQPQHF. The variable domain in full, with the rest retrieved from reference TRBV3-1 and TRBJ1-5, is DTAVSQTPKYLVTQMGNDKSIKCEQNLGHDTMYWYKQDSKKFLKIMFSYNNKELIINETVPNRFSPKSPDKAHLNLHINSLELGDSAVYFCASSENGGNQPQHFGDGTRLSIL.

This clonotype appeared once. The chain joins TRBV6-1 to TRBJ2-7, with 10 nucleotides matching TRBD2. In germline, CDR1 is MNHNS, CDR2 SASEGT. Trimming removed 6 bases from V and 3 bases from J; junction bases left unmatched: 8. The CDR3 is 15 residues long. CDR3 in amino acids: CASRPPTSGFYEQYF. CDR3 DNA: TGTGCCAGCAGGCCCCCGACTAGCGGGTTCTACGAGCAGTACTTC.

This clonotype was recorded at least ten times. The gene calls are TRBV28 and TRBJ1-2; D may be TRBD1 (5 bases). The CDR3 totals 14 residues. Between the trimmed V and J ends, which lost 4 bases and 0 bases, there was a span of 9 bases. CDR1 MDHEN and CDR2 SYDVKM come from the germline V gene. CDR3 protein: CASSSGPPNYGYTF. CDR3 nucleotide sequence: TGTGCCAGCAGTTCGGGGCCCCCTAACTATGGCTACACCTTC.

This clonotype has ten or more counts. V is TRBV12-3 or TRBV12-4 and J is TRBJ1-1, with D uncertain. V was clipped by 2 bases and J by 4 bases, with 11 bases between them. This CDR3 has 14 amino acids. The CDR3 protein is CASSLRARSTEAFF. The CDR3 coding sequence is TGTGCCAGCAGTTTAAGAGCAAGATCCACTGAAGCTTTCTTT.

V is TRBV4-1 and J is TRBJ2-2; weak D call: TRBD2 (6 bases). The CDR3 runs 15 residues. Trimming took off 3 bases at V and 4 bases at J, with 12 bases between the two ends. Germline V gene lookup returns CDR1 MGHRA and CDR2 YSYEKL. The DNA for the CDR3 is TGCGCCAGCAGCCAGACGGGAGCCCCCACCGGGGAGCTGTTTTTT. Translated: CASSQTGAPTGELFF.

This clonotype was seen just once. The chain recombines TRBV15 with TRBJ2-1, with D unclear. Germline CDR1 and CDR2: LNHNV and YYDKDF (reference sequence). Trimming removed 0 bases from V and 6 bases from J, with 12 bases in between. The CDR3 consists of 15 residues. The CDR3 reads CATSRDPPLTNEQFF. The DNA for the CDR3 is TGTGCCACCAGCAGAGATCCCCCCTTGACCAATGAGCAGTTCTTC.

There are a few counts of this clonotype. A junction end diverges from the germline sequence, so it may reflect a read error. This CDR3 reads CASSVREIQYF. The CDR3 DNA follows: TGTGCCAGCAGCGTAAGAGAGATCCAGTACTTC. The chain carries TRBV13 and TRBJ2-5; the D is unclear. The germline CDR1 and CDR2 sequences are PRHDT and FYEKMQ (reference sequence). This CDR3 spans 11 amino acids.

This clonotype was seen ten or more times. V usage is TRBV5-8 and J usage is TRBJ1-5; maybe TRBD1 (5 bases). This CDR3 region has 16 residues. V lost 1 base, J lost 0 bases, and 11 bases lay in between. Germline-derived CDR1 and CDR2 are SGHTS and YDEGEE. CDR3 bases: TGTGCCAGCAGCTTGCGGCAGGGAAGTAGCAATCAGCCCCAGCATTTT. Encoded protein: CASSLRQGSSNQPQHF.

This chain joins TRBV12-5 and TRBJ2-7; D unresolved. The V end was cut by 2 bases, the J end by 3 bases, with 5 bases between. The CDR3 sequence is 12 residues long. Looked up from germline, CDR1 is LGHNT and CDR2 is FRNRAP. As DNA, the CDR3 is TGTGCTAGTGGTTTGCAGAACTACGAGCAGTACTTC. Protein product: CASGLQNYEQYF.

The sample holds many counts of this clonotype. V and J are TRBV29-1 and TRBJ1-5; 7 nucleotides align to TRBD1. V trimming: 1 base; J trimming: 6 bases; junction bases outside the gene matches: 9. This CDR3 region has 15 residues. Germline-derived CDR1 and CDR2 are SQVTM and ANQGSEA. The CDR3 loop reads CSVEAGDRARQPQHF. Here the CDR3 DNA reads TGCAGCGTTGAAGCCGGAGACAGGGCTCGTCAGCCCCAGCATTTT. Combining the CDR3 with reference TRBV29-1 and TRBJ1-5 gives the whole variable domain SAVISQKPSRDICQRGTSLTIQCQVDSQVTMMFWYRQQPGQSLTLIATANQGSEATYESGFVIDKFPISRPNLTFSTLTVSNMSPEDSSIYLCSVEAGDRARQPQHFGDGTRLSIL.

The V gene is TRBV7-2, the J gene TRBJ2-1; 8 bases are shared with TRBD1. V was clipped by 5 bases and J by 6 bases; unmatched bases: 6. The V gene's germline CDR1 is SGHTA and CDR2 FQGNSA. The CDR3 sequence is 14 residues long. CDR3 loop: CASSPTGTGNEQFF. In nucleotides, the CDR3 is TGTGCCAGCAGCCCTACCGGGACAGGCAATGAGCAGTTCTTC. Full variable domain (rest looked up from reference TRBV7-2 and TRBJ2-1): GAGVSQSPSNKVTEKGKDVELRCDPISGHTALYWYRQSLGQGLEFLIYFQGNSAPDKSGLPSDRFSAERTGGSVSTLTIQRTQQEDSAVYLCASSPTGTGNEQFFGPGTRLTVL.

This clonotype has ten or more counts. The V and J genes are TRBV20-1 and TRBJ1-1, with unresolved D. This CDR3 is built from 14 residues. CDR1 and CDR2 (germline): DFQATT, SNEGSKA (reference sequence). Trimming pared 4 bases from V and 0 bases from J, leaving 12 bases between. CDR3 coding DNA: TGCAGTGCTACTTCTGGTGGTATGAACACTGAAGCTTTCTTT. Its protein product is CSATSGGMNTEAFF.

This clonotype has ten or more counts. V gene TRBV29-1 combines with J gene TRBJ1-1; TRBD1 matches 7 bases. Germline CDR1 is SQVTM and CDR2 is ANQGSEA. The CDR3 runs to 14 residues. Trimming cost V 1 base and J 1 base; bases outside gene matches: 3. In DNA form, the CDR3 reads TGCAGCGTTGAAGTAGGGACAGCGAACACTGAAGCTTTCTTT. Amino acids: CSVEVGTANTEAFF. The full variable domain, in which reference TRBV29-1 and TRBJ1-1 provide the parts outside the CDR3, is SAVISQKPSRDICQRGTSLTIQCQVDSQVTMMFWYRQQPGQSLTLIATANQGSEATYESGFVIDKFPISRPNLTFSTLTVSNMSPEDSSIYLCSVEVGTANTEAFFGQGTRLTVV.

This clonotype was seen at least ten times. V and J are TRBV14 and TRBJ2-2; either TRBD1 or TRBD2 may supply D (5 bases each). The V gene's germline CDR1 is SGHDN and CDR2 FVKESK. The V end was cut by 0 bases, the J end by 8 bases, with 13 bases between. The CDR3 extends over 15 amino acids. The CDR3 loop reads CASSQERGVPGELFF. The CDR3 DNA sequence: TGTGCCAGCAGCCAAGAAAGAGGGGTCCCAGGGGAGCTGTTTTTT.

Ten or more counts support this clonotype. The chain recombines TRBV30 with TRBJ2-7, with 7 nucleotides matching TRBD2. V shed 2 bases, J shed 1 base, and the junction held 5 bases outside the gene matches. The germline V gene encodes CDR1 GTSNPN and CDR2 SVGIG (reference sequence). The CDR3 is 14 residues long. The CDR3, as DNA: TGTGCCTGGAGTAAGCGGGGCAGTTCCTACGAGCAGTACTTC. It codes for CAWSKRGSSYEQYF. The full variable domain, rest sourced from reference TRBV30 and TRBJ2-7, is SQTIHQWPATLVQPVGSPLSLECTVEGTSNPNLYWYRQAAGRGLQLLFYSVGIGQISSEVPQNLSASRPQDRQFILSSKKLLLSDSGFYLCAWSKRGSSYEQYFGPGTRLTVT.

This clonotype was detected many times. V usage is TRBV27 and J usage is TRBJ1-5, with D possibly matching TRBD1 (5 bases). The V end lost 6 bases, the J end lost 6 bases, and 15 bases lay between the germline ends. The CDR3 totals 14 residues. From germline, CDR1 is MNHEY and CDR2 SMNVEV (reference sequence). CDR3 DNA sequence: TGTGCCAGCAGCCTTTCTCGGACATCTCAGCCCCAGCATTTT. Protein sequence: CASSLSRTSQPQHF.

This clonotype was detected ten times or more. The rearrangement joins TRBV7-3 to TRBJ2-1; no firm D call. CDR1 is SGHTA, CDR2 FQGTGA, per germline. V dropped 1 base and J dropped 5 bases, with 6 bases sitting between them. CDR3 length: 13 amino acids. The chain's CDR3 is CASSLNRDNEQFF. The DNA of the CDR3 is TGTGCCAGCAGCTTAAATAGAGACAATGAGCAGTTCTTC.

This clonotype was picked up many times. CDR3 sequence: CASSLGGRDSYEQYF. CDR3 bases: TGTGCCAGCAGTCTAGGGGGCAGGGACTCCTACGAGCAGTACTTC. The V gene is TRBV28, the J gene TRBJ2-7, with TRBD1 matching over 7 bases. This CDR3 contains 15 residues. Unmatched junction bases numbered 7, after V lost 5 bases and J lost 0 bases. CDR1 is MDHEN and CDR2 is SYDVKM in the germline V gene.

This clonotype was recorded at least ten times. The V call is TRBV5-1, the J call TRBJ1-1; D possibly corresponds to TRBD1 (6 bases). The CDR3 length is 14 residues. Germline assignment: CDR1 SGHRS and CDR2 YFSETQ. Trimming left V 2 bases short and J 1 base short, with 9 bases between. CDR3 in amino acids: CASSFPGENTEAFF. The CDR3 nucleotides read TGCGCCAGCAGCTTCCCAGGGGAGAACACTGAAGCTTTCTTT.

Turning to this clonotype: A much larger clonotype is one base distant, so this may be a read error. V gene TRBV29-1 combines with J gene TRBJ1-1; 7 bases are a match to TRBD1. V lost 4 bases, J lost 4 bases, and 9 bases stayed unmatched. In germline, CDR1 is SQVTM, CDR2 ANQGSEA. This CDR3 contains 14 residues. CDR3 nucleotides: TGCAGCGTTGGGGGACAGATTATGAGCACTGAAGCTTTCTTT. This sequence encodes CSVGGQIMSTEAFF.

In this sample, this clonotype turned up many times. The chain links TRBV7-9 to TRBJ2-5; TRBD2 matches at 8 bases. There are 13 residues in the CDR3. V gave up 5 bases and J gave up 5 bases; unmatched junction bases: 4. The germline gives CDR1 SEHNR, CDR2 FQNEAQ (reference sequence). CDR3 protein: CASSQAGAETQYF. The CDR3 DNA reads TGTGCCAGCAGCCAAGCGGGAGCGGAGACCCAGTACTTC.

In this sample, this clonotype turned up a few times. The junction differs from germline at one of its ends, possibly a read error. CDR3 DNA: TGTGTCAGTAGCCAGGGCATGAACACTGAAGCTTTCTTT. This sequence encodes CVSSQGMNTEAFF. J is TRBJ1-1 and V is TRBV19, with D perhaps matching TRBD1 (5 bases). The germline V gene has CDR1 LNHDA and CDR2 SQIVND (reference sequence). The CDR3 runs 13 residues.

The chain uses TRBV4-1 and TRBJ2-7; maybe TRBD1 (6 bases). Germline V CDR1 and CDR2: MGHRA, YSYEKL. V lost 3 bases and J lost 2, with 8 bases in between. This CDR3 has 13 amino acids. The CDR3 region is CASSHDRPYEQYF. DNA for the CDR3: TGCGCCAGCAGCCATGACAGGCCCTACGAGCAGTACTTC.

The V call is TRBV9, the J call TRBJ1-2; D ambiguous. This CDR3 is built from 16 residues. Germline lookup yields CDR1 SGDLS and CDR2 YYNGEE. V was pared by 0 bases and J by 3 bases, with 15 bases between. CDR3 in DNA: TGTGCCAGCAGCGTAGAGGGCGGCCCCCTAGACTATGGCTACACCTTC. Translation: CASSVEGGPLDYGYTF.

This clonotype was seen a few times. V gene TRBV19 combines with J gene TRBJ1-5; D remains unclear. The V gene lost 7 bases and the J gene lost 0 bases, with 13 bases spanning the gap. Germline V CDR1 and CDR2: LNHDA, SQIVND (reference sequence). The CDR3 extends over 15 amino acids. The CDR3 reads CASIGASYSNQPQHF. CDR3 sequence (DNA): TGTGCCAGTATTGGAGCCTCCTATAGCAATCAGCCCCAGCATTTT.